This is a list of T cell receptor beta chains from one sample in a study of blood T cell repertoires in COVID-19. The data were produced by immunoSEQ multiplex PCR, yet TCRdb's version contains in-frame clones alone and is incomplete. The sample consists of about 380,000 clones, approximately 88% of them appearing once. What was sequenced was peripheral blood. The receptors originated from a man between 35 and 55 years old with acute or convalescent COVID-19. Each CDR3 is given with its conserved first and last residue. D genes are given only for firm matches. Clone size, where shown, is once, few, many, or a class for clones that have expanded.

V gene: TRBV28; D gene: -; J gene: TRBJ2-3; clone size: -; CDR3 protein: CASSPEPGSDTQYF; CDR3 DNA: TGTGCCAGCAGCCCCGAGCCAGGGTCAGATACGCAGTATTTT
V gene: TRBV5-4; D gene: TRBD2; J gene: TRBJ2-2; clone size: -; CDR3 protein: CASRSGLREAGELFF; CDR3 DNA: TGTGCCAGCAGATCCGGACTGCGGGAGGCCGGGGAGCTGTTTTTT
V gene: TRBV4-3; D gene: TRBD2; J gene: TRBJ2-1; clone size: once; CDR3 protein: CASSQVEVAGEQFF; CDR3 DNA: TGCGCCAGCAGCCAAGTAGAGGTAGCGGGTGAGCAGTTCTTC
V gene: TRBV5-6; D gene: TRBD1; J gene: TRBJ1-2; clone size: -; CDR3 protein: CASSLGGTVYGYTF; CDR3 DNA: TGTGCCAGCAGCTTGGGGGGGACAGTTTATGGCTACACCTTC
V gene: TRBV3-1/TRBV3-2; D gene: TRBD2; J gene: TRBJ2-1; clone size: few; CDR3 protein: CASSQGLAGVNEQFF; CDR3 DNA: TGTGCCAGCAGCCAAGGGCTAGCGGGAGTTAATGAGCAGTTCTTC
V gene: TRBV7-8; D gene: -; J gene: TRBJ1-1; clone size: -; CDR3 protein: CASSRQSPATEAFF; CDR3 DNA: TGTGCCAGCAGCAGACAGAGTCCTGCGACTGAAGCTTTCTTT
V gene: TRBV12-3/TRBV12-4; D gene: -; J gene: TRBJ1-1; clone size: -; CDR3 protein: CASTLGGTEAFF; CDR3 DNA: TGTGCCAGCACTCTGGGGGGAACTGAAGCTTTCTTT
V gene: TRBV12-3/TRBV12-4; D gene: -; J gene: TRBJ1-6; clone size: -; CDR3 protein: CASSSSGAAPLHF; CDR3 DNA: TGTGCCAGCAGTTCCTCAGGGGCCGCACCCCTCCACTTT
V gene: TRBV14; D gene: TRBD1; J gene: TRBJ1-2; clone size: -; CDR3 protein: CASSQGLLNRGLFYGYTF; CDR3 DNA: TGTGCCAGCAGCCAAGGGCTCCTTAACAGGGGGCTCTTCTATGGCTACACCTTC
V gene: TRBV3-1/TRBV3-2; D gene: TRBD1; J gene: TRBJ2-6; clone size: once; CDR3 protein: CASSQTGGVGPGANVLTF; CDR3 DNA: TGTGCCAGCAGCCAGACAGGGGGCGTGGGTCCTGGGGCCAACGTCCTGACTTTC
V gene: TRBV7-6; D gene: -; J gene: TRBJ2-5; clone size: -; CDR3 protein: CASSLVSPPPGHGPTYQETQYF; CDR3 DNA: TGTGCCAGCAGCTTAGTATCCCCCCCGCCAGGTCACGGCCCAACCTACCAAGAGACCCAGTACTTC
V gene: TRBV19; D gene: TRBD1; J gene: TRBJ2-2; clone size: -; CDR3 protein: CACRGTGIAGELFF; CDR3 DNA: TGTGCCTGTCGGGGGACAGGGATCGCCGGGGAGCTGTTTTTT
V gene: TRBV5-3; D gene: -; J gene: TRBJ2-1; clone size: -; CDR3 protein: CARSCWENEQFF; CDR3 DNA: TGTGCCAGAAGCTGTTGGGAGAATGAGCAGTTCTTC
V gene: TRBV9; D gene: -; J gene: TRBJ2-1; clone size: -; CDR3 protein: CASSVPGGEQFF; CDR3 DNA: TGTGCCAGCAGCGTACCCGGCGGGGAGCAGTTCTTC
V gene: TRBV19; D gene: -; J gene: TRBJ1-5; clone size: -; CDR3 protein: CASVRRESNQPQHF; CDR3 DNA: TGTGCCAGTGTCAGACGGGAAAGCAATCAGCCCCAGCATTTT
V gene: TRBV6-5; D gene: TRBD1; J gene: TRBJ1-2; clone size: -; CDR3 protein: CATQSPGTGRDGYTF; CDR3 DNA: TGTGCCACCCAAAGTCCCGGGACAGGGAGGGATGGCTACACCTTC
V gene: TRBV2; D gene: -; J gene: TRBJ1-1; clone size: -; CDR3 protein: CARTTGVNTEAFF; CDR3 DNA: TGTGCCAGGACGACCGGGGTGAACACTGAAGCTTTCTTT
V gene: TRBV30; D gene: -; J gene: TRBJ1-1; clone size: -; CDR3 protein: CAWRLQANTEAFF; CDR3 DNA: TGTGCCTGGAGGCTACAGGCGAACACTGAAGCTTTCTTT
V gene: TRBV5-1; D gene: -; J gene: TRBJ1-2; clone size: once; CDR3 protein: CASSLTEQGYGYTF; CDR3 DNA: TGCGCCAGCAGCTTAACGGAGCAAGGCTATGGCTACACCTTC
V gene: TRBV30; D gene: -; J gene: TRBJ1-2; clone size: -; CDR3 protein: CAWSPGQDYGYTF; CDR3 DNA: TGTGCCTGGAGTCCAGGGCAAGACTATGGCTACACCTTC
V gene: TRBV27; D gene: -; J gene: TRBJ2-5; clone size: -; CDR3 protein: CASSPNQETQYF; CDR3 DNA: TGTGCCAGCAGTCCCAACCAAGAGACCCAGTACTTC
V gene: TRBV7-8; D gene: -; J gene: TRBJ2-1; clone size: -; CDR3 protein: CASSPRDSYNEQFF; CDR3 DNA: TGTGCCAGCAGCCCCCGCGACTCCTACAATGAGCAGTTCTTC
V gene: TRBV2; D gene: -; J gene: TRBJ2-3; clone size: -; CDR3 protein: CASRRDGDTQYF; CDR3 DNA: TGTGCCAGCAGGAGGGATGGAGATACGCAGTATTTT
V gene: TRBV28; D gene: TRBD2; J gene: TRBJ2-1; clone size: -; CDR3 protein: CATSSPGGPSYNEQFF; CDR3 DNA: TGTGCCACCTCCTCCCCGGGAGGGCCTTCCTACAATGAGCAGTTCTTC
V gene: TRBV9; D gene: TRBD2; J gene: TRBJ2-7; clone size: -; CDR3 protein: CARRGGGGFGYEQYF; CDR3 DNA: TGTGCCCGCCGCGGCGGGGGGGGTTTCGGATACGAGCAGTACTTC
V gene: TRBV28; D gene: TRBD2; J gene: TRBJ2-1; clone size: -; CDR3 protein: CASSRLAGTNEQFF; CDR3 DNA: TGTGCCAGCAGTCGGCTAGCGGGAACGAATGAGCAGTTCTTC
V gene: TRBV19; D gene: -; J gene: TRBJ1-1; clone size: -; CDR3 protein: CASSIARGNTEAFF; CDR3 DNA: TGTGCCAGTAGTATCGCCAGGGGGAACACTGAAGCTTTCTTT
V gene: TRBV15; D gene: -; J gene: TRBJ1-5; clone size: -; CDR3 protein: CATSRQGGNQPQHF; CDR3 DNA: TGTGCCACCAGCAGACAGGGCGGCAATCAGCCCCAGCATTTT
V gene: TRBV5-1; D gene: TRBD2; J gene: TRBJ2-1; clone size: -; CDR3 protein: CASSFSGRYNEQFF; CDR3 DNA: TGCGCCAGCAGCTTTAGCGGGAGATACAATGAGCAGTTCTTC
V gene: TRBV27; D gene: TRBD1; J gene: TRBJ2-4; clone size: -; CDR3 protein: CASSLGQQNIQYF; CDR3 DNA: TGTGCCAGCAGTTTGGGACAGCAAAACATTCAGTACTTC
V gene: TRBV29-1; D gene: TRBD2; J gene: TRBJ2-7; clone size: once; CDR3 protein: CSVALAGNVEQYF; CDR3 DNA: TGCAGCGTCGCCCTAGCGGGGAACGTCGAGCAGTACTTC
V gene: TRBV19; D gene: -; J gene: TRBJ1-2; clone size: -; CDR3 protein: CASQQGSYGYTF; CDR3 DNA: TGTGCCAGTCAACAGGGTTCCTATGGCTACACCTTC
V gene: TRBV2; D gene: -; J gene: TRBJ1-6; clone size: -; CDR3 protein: CASSETRGSGSPLHF; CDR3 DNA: TGTGCCAGCAGTGAAACCCGGGGTTCAGGTTCACCCCTCCACTTT
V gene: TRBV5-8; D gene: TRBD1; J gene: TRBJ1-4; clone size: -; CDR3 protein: CASSRGRGGVNEKLFF; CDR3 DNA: TGTGCCAGCAGCCGGGGTCGAGGGGGCGTTAATGAAAAACTGTTTTTT
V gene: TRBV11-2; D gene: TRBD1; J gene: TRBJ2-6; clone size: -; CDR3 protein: CASSLDSLRQGVIGANVLTF; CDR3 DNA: TGTGCCAGCAGCTTAGATTCGTTGAGACAGGGGGTAATTGGGGCCAACGTCCTGACTTTC
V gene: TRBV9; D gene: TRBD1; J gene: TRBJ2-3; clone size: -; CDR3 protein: CASSVQGAFGTDTQYF; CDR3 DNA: TGTGCCAGCAGCGTACAGGGGGCGTTTGGGACAGATACGCAGTATTTT
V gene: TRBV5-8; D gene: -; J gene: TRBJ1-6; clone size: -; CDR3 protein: CASSLGSSYNSPLHF; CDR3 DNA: TGTGCCAGCAGCTTGGGGAGCTCCTATAATTCACCCCTCCACTTT
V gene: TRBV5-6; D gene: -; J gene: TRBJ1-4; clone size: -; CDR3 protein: CASSSETALNEKLFF; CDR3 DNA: TGTGCCAGCAGCTCGGAGACAGCGTTAAATGAAAAACTGTTTTTT
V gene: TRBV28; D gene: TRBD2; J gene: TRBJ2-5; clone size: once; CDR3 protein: CASSHTSGQETQYF; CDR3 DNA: TGTGCCAGCAGCCATACTAGCGGACAAGAGACCCAGTACTTC
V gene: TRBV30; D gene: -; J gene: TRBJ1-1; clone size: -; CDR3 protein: CAWSVPPRQEAFF; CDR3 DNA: TGTGCCTGGAGTGTCCCTCCGAGACAGGAAGCTTTCTTT
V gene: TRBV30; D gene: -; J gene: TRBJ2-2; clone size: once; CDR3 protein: CAWSRDSNTGELFF; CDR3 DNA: TGTGCCTGGAGCAGGGACTCCAACACCGGGGAGCTGTTTTTT